This T cell receptor beta chain was observed in a study of neoadjuvant nivolumab and ipilimumab in lung cancer. The CDR3 covers 13 residues. Germline V lookup: CDR1 SGHKS, CDR2 YYEKEE (reference sequence). V was cut by 2 bases and J by 13 bases, with 16 bases left in between. Clones were sequenced by immunoSEQ multiplex PCR, and TCRdb holds only the in-frame ones, with some missing. Of 25,000 to 30,000 clones listed, approximately 80% are singletons. As concerns this clone: No antigen is known for it.

Study-wide findings and caveats: Compared with tumor-adjacent uninvolved lung, resected tumors showed greater richness and clonality. Only a single major-pathologic-response sample was available for clonality analysis. Only a small number of samples underwent TCR sequencing.

V and J are TRBV5-5 and TRBJ2-1, with a possible D match to TRBD1 (6 bases). The material sequenced was tumor tissue, taken after neoadjuvant nivolumab, alone or with ipilimumab, at or shortly before surgery. The source is an adult with non-small cell lung cancer. The CDR3 nucleotides read TGTGCCAGCAGCTTCATCCCGGCAGGGGACCAGTTCTTC. It translates to CASSFIPAGDQFF.